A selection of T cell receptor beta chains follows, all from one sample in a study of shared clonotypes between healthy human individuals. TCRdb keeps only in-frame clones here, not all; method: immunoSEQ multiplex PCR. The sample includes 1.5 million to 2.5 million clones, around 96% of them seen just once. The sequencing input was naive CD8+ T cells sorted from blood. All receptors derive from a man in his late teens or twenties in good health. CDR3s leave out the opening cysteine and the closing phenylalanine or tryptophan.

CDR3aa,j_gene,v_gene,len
ASSSRTGYEQY,TRBJ2-7,TRBV28,11
ASSFARSTEAF,TRBJ1-1,TRBV5-4,11
ASSEAGGQLYEQY,TRBJ2-7,TRBV10-2,13
ASSQVGIAGSNTGELF,TRBJ2-2,TRBV4-1,16
ASSADRGNYEQY,TRBJ2-7,TRBV5-4,12
ASTRGLLDENIQY,TRBJ2-4,TRBV5-1,13
ASSLWRERSYNEQF,TRBJ2-1,TRBV5-1,14
ASSHVGNTIY,TRBJ1-3,TRBV7-9,10
ASSDALSSYNEQF,TRBJ2-1,TRBV27,13
ASGQSTYEQY,TRBJ2-7,TRBV7-9,10
ASSDGGTEAYEQY,TRBJ2-7,TRBV6-4,13
ASSRTGSYNEQF,TRBJ2-1,TRBV19,12
ASSLGRGRNQPQH,TRBJ1-5,TRBV5-8,13
ATLSQTGYEQY,TRBJ2-7,TRBV6-6,11
ASSHSDRGEEAF,TRBJ1-1,TRBV4-2,12
SVEEGGQGAYNEQF,TRBJ2-1,TRBV29-1,14
ASSLDSGSYEQY,TRBJ2-7,TRBV5-1,12
ASSLRQGTNEKLF,TRBJ1-4,TRBV2,13
ASSQEAIFGEGLYNEQF,TRBJ2-1,TRBV4-2,17
ASSQDRLAGASSSYNEQF,TRBJ2-1,TRBV4-2,18
ASSYGAGQYNSPLH,TRBJ1-6,TRBV5-5,14
ASSQVSESNQPQH,TRBJ1-5,TRBV4-1,13
ASSTDREETQY,TRBJ2-5,TRBV19,11
ASSPRQGTPYEQY,TRBJ2-7,TRBV7-9,13
ASSEIGIPGSYEQY,TRBJ2-7,TRBV6-1,14
ASATLSYEQY,TRBJ2-7,TRBV6-5,10
ASSLAGSNQPQH,TRBJ1-5,TRBV5-4,12
ASSLVRAGVAGELF,TRBJ2-2,TRBV7-6,14
ASRINEGAESDTQY,TRBJ2-3,TRBV27,14
ASSPQGAGGTGELF,TRBJ2-2,TRBV27,14
ASSLYSAYEQY,TRBJ2-7,TRBV5-6,11
ASSPSPGQGPLTEAF,TRBJ1-1,TRBV7-3,15
ASRPLAGNYEQY,TRBJ2-7,TRBV6-6,12
ASSPGTSGSAYEQY,TRBJ2-7,TRBV19,14
AWTGPGQGASREGYT,TRBJ1-2,TRBV30,15
ASSQDPGLTYEQY,TRBJ2-7,TRBV4-3,13
ASSPDYT,TRBJ1-2,TRBV5-8,7
ASSVGGTSVYTDTQY,TRBJ2-3,TRBV9,15
ASSHDSYEQY,TRBJ2-7,TRBV6-5,10
ASSQDLGPSGYTDTQY,TRBJ2-3,TRBV4-3,16
ASSFRINEKLF,TRBJ1-4,TRBV28,11
ASSQDEEQGFYNEQF,TRBJ2-1,TRBV4-3,15
ASSLAPAGFTGELF,TRBJ2-2,TRBV7-9,14
ASSSPDSLVVGSQY,TRBJ2-5,TRBV11-2,14
ASSWTSDTYEQY,TRBJ2-7,TRBV4-3,12
ASSFGASSYNSPLH,TRBJ1-6,TRBV5-6,14
SAAHGEKLF,TRBJ1-4,TRBV20-1,9
ASSPGASYEQY,TRBJ2-7,TRBV13,11
ASSLTSGTINEQF,TRBJ2-1,TRBV14,13
AWREDTQY,TRBJ2-3,TRBV30,8
ASSFFPRGDTQY,TRBJ2-3,TRBV28,12
ASSTGLRELNNEQF,TRBJ2-1,TRBV4-1,14
ASSQDSRSTEAF,TRBJ1-1,TRBV4-3,12